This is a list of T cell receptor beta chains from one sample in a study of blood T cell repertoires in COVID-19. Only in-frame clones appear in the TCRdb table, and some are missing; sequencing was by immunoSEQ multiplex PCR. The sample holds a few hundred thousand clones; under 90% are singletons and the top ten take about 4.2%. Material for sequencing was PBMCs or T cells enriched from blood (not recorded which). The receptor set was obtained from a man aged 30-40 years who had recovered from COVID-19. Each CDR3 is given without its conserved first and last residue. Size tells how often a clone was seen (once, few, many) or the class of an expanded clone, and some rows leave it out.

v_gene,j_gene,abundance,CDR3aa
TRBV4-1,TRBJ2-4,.,ASSPGLAGGRVKNIQY
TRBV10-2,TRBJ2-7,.,ASSESNRGIYEQY
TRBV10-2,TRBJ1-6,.,ASSESGADLPLH
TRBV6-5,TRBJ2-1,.,ASSLAGGISEQF
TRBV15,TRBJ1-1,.,ATSRGWSGAAF
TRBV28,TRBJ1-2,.,ASTGYGGYT
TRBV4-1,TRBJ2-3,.,ASSQGSSYVGGGTDTQY
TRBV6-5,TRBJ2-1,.,ASSPTSGEYVEQF
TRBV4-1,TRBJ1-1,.,ASSPTGMYGEAF
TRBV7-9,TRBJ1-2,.,ASSYPQANYGYT
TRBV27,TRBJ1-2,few,ASRGQGYGYT
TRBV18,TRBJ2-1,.,ASSPGTSGINEQF
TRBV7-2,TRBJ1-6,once,ASSQTGLTPENSPLH
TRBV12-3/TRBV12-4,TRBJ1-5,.,ASSLTVNQPQH
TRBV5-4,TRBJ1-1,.,ASSLGGNTEAF
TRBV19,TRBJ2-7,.,ASSPGRFYEQY
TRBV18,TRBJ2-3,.,ASSSLAGRASSTDTQY
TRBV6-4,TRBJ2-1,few,ASSENSGRGYNEQF
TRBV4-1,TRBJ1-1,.,ASSPNGQGALSTEAF
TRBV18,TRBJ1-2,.,ASSPPFRDIYGYT
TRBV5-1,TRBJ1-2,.,ASSSGTVSPGYT
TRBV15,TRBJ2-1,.,ATSRRGGILNEQF
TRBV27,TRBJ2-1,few,ASSLEPHRGAYNEQF
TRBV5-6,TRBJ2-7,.,ASSPGPGGAYEQY
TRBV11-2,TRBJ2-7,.,ASSQTSGVSYEQY
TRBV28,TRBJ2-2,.,ASSWDRTNTGELF
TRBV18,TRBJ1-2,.,ASSPTGSNYGYT
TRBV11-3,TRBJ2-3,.,ASSLTTSGRTDTQY
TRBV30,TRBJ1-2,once,VTGVAGTNYGYT
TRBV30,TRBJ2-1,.,AWREGQVGDEQF
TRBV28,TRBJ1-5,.,ASSLQGNQPQH
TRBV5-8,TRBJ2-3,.,ASSFLAGGPDTQY